A single sample is the source of the 31 T cell receptor beta chains below, sequenced in a study of radiotherapy plus CTLA-4 blockade in lung cancer (dated by TCRdb to the late 2010s). Library generation was performed with the immunoSEQ multiplex PCR assay. TCRdb re-hosts the immuneACCESS table, in-frame sequences only. Its copies lack some clones; in the studies checked, an unresolved V gene accounts for under half of them, and the cause for the rest is not known. Within this sample are some 30,000 clones, with roughly four fifths of them counted one time only. The ten top clones hold about 22% of the sample. The starting material was peripheral blood, obtained from a patient treated with radiotherapy plus ipilimumab. The receptors originated from a human donor with non-small cell lung cancer that progressed on radiotherapy plus ipilimumab.

The chain combines TRBV11-1 with TRBJ2-2, with D perhaps matching TRBD1 (6 bases). The ends were cut back, 4 bases at V and 3 bases at J, with 15 bases in the middle. This CDR3 spans 16 amino acids. Germline loops: CDR1 SGHAT, CDR2 FQDESV (reference sequence). The CDR3 DNA follows: TGTGCCAGCAGCTCAAACAGGGTACGGGACACCGGGGAGCTGTTTTTT. Translation gives CASSSNRVRDTGELFF.

The J gene is TRBJ1-3, the V gene TRBV6-5, with D perhaps TRBD1 (5 bases). The V end was cut by 5 bases, the J end by 0 bases, with 11 bases between. CDR3 length: 15 residues. CDR1 is MNHEY and CDR2 is SVGAGI in the germline V gene. The CDR3, as DNA: TGTGCCAGCAGTATGACAGAAAACTCTGGAAACACCATATATTTT. This codes for CASSMTENSGNTIYF.

The chain links TRBV7-2 to TRBJ2-1, with 8 bases matching TRBD2. The CDR3 runs to 16 residues. Germline loops: CDR1 SGHTA, CDR2 FQGNSA. V was pared by 5 bases and J by 9 bases, with 15 bases of the junction left unmatched. For the CDR3, the DNA is TGTGCCAGCAGCCCAGCCGGACTAGCAACGGGCGCTGAGCAGTTCTTC. Its protein is CASSPAGLATGAEQFF.

The chain couples TRBV7-3 to TRBJ2-2, with 11 bases that match TRBD1. The V gene's germline CDR1 is SGHTA and CDR2 FQGTGA. Unmatched junction bases numbered 5, after V lost 4 bases and J lost 4 bases. There are 16 residues in the CDR3. The CDR3 sequence is CASSSAGQGGTGELFF. The CDR3 bases are TGTGCCAGCAGCTCCGCGGGACAGGGGGGCACCGGGGAGCTGTTTTTT.

This clone appeared a single time. V usage is TRBV9 and J usage is TRBJ2-2, with TRBD2 identical over 9 bases. Germline CDR1 reads SGDLS; CDR2 reads YYNGEE. The J segment lost 0 bases and the V segment lost 4 bases, leaving 7 bases of the junction unmatched. There are 17 residues in the CDR3. CDR3 protein: CASSPPAGGPNTGELFF. Written as DNA, the CDR3 is TGTGCCAGCAGCCCCCCCGCGGGGGGGCCGAACACCGGGGAGCTGTTTTTT.

V and J are TRBV6-1 and TRBJ2-5; D unresolved. Trimming shortened V by 2 bases and J by 5 bases, and 3 bases separated the two germline ends. Germline V lookup: CDR1 MNHNS, CDR2 SASEGT. The CDR3 covers 11 residues. The CDR3 loop reads CASSERETQYF. The CDR3 DNA sequence: TGTGCCAGCAGTGAACGGGAGACCCAGTACTTC.

J is TRBJ2-1 and V is TRBV29-1; D gene ambiguous. The V and J ends lost 6 bases and 10 bases respectively, with 10 bases between them. Germline CDR1 reads SQVTM; CDR2 reads ANQGSEA. CDR3 length: 10 amino acids. CDR3 amino acids: CSVATREQFF. In DNA, the CDR3 is TGCAGCGTCGCTACCCGCGAGCAGTTCTTC.

The rearrangement uses TRBV6-5 and TRBJ1-1; 8 positions match TRBD1. CDR3 length equals 13 residues. V lost 7 bases, J lost 5 bases, and 6 bases stayed unmatched. The V gene's germline CDR1 is MNHEY and CDR2 SVGAGI. CDR3 bases: TGTGCCAGCACCAGGACAGGGAGTACTGAAGCTTTCTTT. Its translation is CASTRTGSTEAFF.

The chain uses TRBV20-1 and TRBJ1-1; TRBD1 matches 8 bases. Germline CDR1 and CDR2: DFQATT and SNEGSKA (reference sequence). The CDR3 has 11 residues. V was pared by 4 bases and J by 9 bases, with 4 bases of the junction left unmatched. CDR3: CSAKDRVQAFF. The CDR3 coding sequence is TGCAGTGCTAAGGACAGGGTTCAAGCTTTCTTT.

The V and J genes are TRBV19 and TRBJ1-2; 7 nucleotides align to TRBD1. The V gene's germline CDR1 is LNHDA and CDR2 SQIVND (reference sequence). The CDR3 is 17 residues long. V lost 5 bases to trimming and J lost 4 bases; unmatched junction nucleotides: 16. In DNA, the CDR3 is TGTGCCAGTAGTTCGATGACAGGGATTGGGAGAGGCTATGGCTACACCTTC. Translation: CASSSMTGIGRGYGYTF.

The genes are TRBV19 and TRBJ1-5; possibly TRBD1 for D (5 bases). V dropped 3 bases and J dropped 1 base, with 13 bases sitting between them. CDR1 LNHDA and CDR2 SQIVND come from the germline V gene (reference sequence). CDR3 length: 16 amino acids. The CDR3 sequence is CASSIRGEGSNQPQHF. The CDR3 nucleotides read TGTGCCAGTAGTATTCGGGGGGAGGGCAGCAATCAGCCCCAGCATTTT.

The V call is TRBV10-3, the J call TRBJ1-2; a weak D match, TRBD1 (6 bases). V was trimmed by 0 bases and J by 1 base, leaving 15 bases between them. Germline V lookup: CDR1 ENHRY, CDR2 SYGVKD. CDR3 length equals 17 residues. For the CDR3, the DNA is TGTGCCATCAGTGAGTCTGCGGCAGGGGTACGTAACTATGGCTACACCTTC. It encodes CAISESAAGVRNYGYTF.

The rearrangement uses TRBV27 and TRBJ2-1; 8 positions match TRBD2. Germline V gene data show CDR1 as MNHEY and CDR2 as SMNVEV (reference sequence). The CDR3 extends over 14 amino acids. V shed 2 bases, J shed 4 bases, and the junction held 1 base outside the gene matches. The CDR3 bases are TGTGCCAGCAGTTTAATAGCGGGATACAATGAGCAGTTCTTC. Translation: CASSLIAGYNEQFF.

This clone was recorded a few times. The V and J genes are TRBV28 and TRBJ1-2; D remains unclear. V lost 3 bases, J lost 0 bases, and 14 bases lay in between. The V gene's germline CDR1 is MDHEN and CDR2 SYDVKM. The CDR3 runs 16 residues. CDR3 nucleotide sequence: TGTGCCAGCAGTTTGGCCTACAAGACTTCTAACTATGGCTACACCTTC. Its protein is CASSLAYKTSNYGYTF.

The J gene is TRBJ1-2, the V gene TRBV6-6; 8 bases are a match to TRBD1. There are 15 residues in the CDR3. Per the germline V gene, CDR1 is MNHNY and CDR2 is SVGAGI (reference sequence). The V segment lost 2 bases and the J segment 6 bases; nucleotides outside the gene matches: 8. CDR3 protein: CASSYDDRGRNGYTF. CDR3 DNA sequence: TGTGCCAGCAGTTACGACGACAGGGGTAGGAATGGCTACACCTTC.

This sequence joins TRBV28 and TRBJ1-4, with D possibly TRBD1 on 5 matching bases. CDR3 length: 14 amino acids. CDR1 MDHEN and CDR2 SYDVKM come from the germline V gene. Trimming removed 6 bases at V and 4 bases at J, with 12 bases between. CDR3 bases: TGTGCCAGCAGCCCCGGGGGTATTAATGAAAAACTGTTTTTT. Translation gives CASSPGGINEKLFF.

Only one count was recorded for this clone. V gene TRBV4-1 combines with J gene TRBJ2-1; 10 bases match TRBD1. In germline, CDR1 is MGHRA, CDR2 YSYEKL. The V and J ends lost 4 bases and 6 bases, in that order; junction bases with no gene match: 3. This CDR3 is 14 amino acids long. The CDR3 region is CASSPGTGANEQFF. Written as DNA, the CDR3 is TGCGCCAGCAGCCCGGGGACAGGGGCCAATGAGCAGTTCTTC.

The V call is TRBV4-2, the J call TRBJ1-2; a possible D gene is TRBD1 (5 bases). The V end lost 3 bases, the J end lost 8 bases, and 19 bases lay between the germline ends. This CDR3 has 15 amino acids. Germline V gene lookup returns CDR1 LGHNA and CDR2 YNFKEQ. The CDR3, as DNA: TGTGCCAGCAGCCACGTCGGGGGGGAACGCGAGGGCTACACCTTC. This translates into CASSHVGGEREGYTF.

A single count supports this clone. This chain connects TRBV28 to TRBJ1-2, with D perhaps matching TRBD1 (5 bases). V lost 6 bases and J 0 bases, leaving 11 bases between the germline ends. The germline CDR1 and CDR2 sequences are MDHEN and SYDVKM. CDR3 length: 14 amino acids. The DNA for the CDR3 is TGTGCCAGCAGGGCCCAGGGATCTAACTATGGCTACACCTTC. Encoded protein: CASRAQGSNYGYTF.

The chain links TRBV9 to TRBJ2-5; 10 bases fit TRBD2. The CDR3 is 17 amino acids. Germline V gives CDR1 SGDLS, CDR2 YYNGEE. Losses at the gene ends were 0 bases for V and 0 bases for J; bases not matched to a gene: 5. The CDR3 protein is CASSVGMSGGDQETQYF. The CDR3 DNA sequence: TGTGCCAGCAGCGTAGGCATGAGCGGGGGGGACCAAGAGACCCAGTACTTC.

This clone was seen a few times. V usage is TRBV2 and J usage is TRBJ2-2, with 7 bases fitting TRBD1. CDR3 size: 14 residues. The V segment lost 6 bases and the J segment 3 bases; nucleotides outside the gene matches: 4. In germline, CDR1 is SNHLY, CDR2 FYNNEI. The CDR3 sequence is CASRGQGDTGELFF. In nucleotides, the CDR3 is TGTGCCAGCAGAGGTCAGGGGGACACCGGGGAGCTGTTTTTT.

This clone has only one observation. This chain connects TRBV2 to TRBJ2-3; 8 bases fit TRBD2. The CDR3 runs to 16 residues. Germline CDR1 is SNHLY and CDR2 is FYNNEI. V lost 4 bases to trimming and J lost 5 bases; unmatched junction nucleotides: 11. As DNA, the CDR3 is TGTGCCAGCAGTGTGGGACTAAGCGGGGGAATAGATACGCAGTATTTT. Translating it yields CASSVGLSGGIDTQYF.

The rearrangement uses TRBV7-2 and TRBJ1-3; 7 bases are a match to TRBD1. The junction had 8 bases not matched to a gene; V was cut back by 2 bases and J by 1 base. CDR1 is SGHTA, CDR2 FQGNSA, per germline. The CDR3 totals 17 residues. The DNA for the CDR3 is TGTGCCAGCAGCTTAAGAATACAGGGGAGGTCTGGAAACACCATATATTTT. It is translated as CASSLRIQGRSGNTIYF.

The chain employs TRBV6-6 and TRBJ2-7, with D possibly being TRBD2 (7 bases). Germline V lookup: CDR1 MNHNY, CDR2 SVGAGI (reference sequence). The CDR3 is made up of 16 amino acids. The V end lost 5 bases, the J end lost 1 base, and 18 bases lay between the germline ends. CDR3 residues: CASSNPLRGRSYEQYF. CDR3 nucleotides: TGTGCCAGCAGTAACCCTTTGCGGGGGCGATCCTACGAGCAGTACTTC.

The chain employs TRBV11-2 and TRBJ2-7; 7 bases agree with TRBD2. The junction had 5 bases not matched to a gene; V was cut back by 1 base and J by 2 bases. The germline CDR1 and CDR2 sequences are SGHAT and FQNNGV. CDR3 length: 15 amino acids. The CDR3 sequence: CASSLAGGGTYEQYF. For the CDR3, the DNA is TGTGCCAGCAGCTTAGCGGGGGGAGGGACCTACGAGCAGTACTTC. The entire variable domain, with the rest obtained from reference TRBV11-2 and TRBJ2-7, is as follows: EAGVAQSPRYKIIEKRQSVAFWCNPISGHATLYWYQQILGQGPKLLIQFQNNGVVDDSQLPKDRFSAERLKGVDSTLKIQPAKLEDSAVYLCASSLAGGGTYEQYFGPGTRLTVT.

The chain is built from TRBV4-1 and TRBJ2-3; 11 nucleotides align to TRBD2. V was clipped by 1 base and J by 5 bases; unmatched bases: 8. CDR3 length equals 17 residues. CDR1 is MGHRA and CDR2 is YSYEKL in the germline V gene. The CDR3 coding sequence is TGCGCCAGCAGCCAAGGACAGACTAGCGGGGCAAGAGATACGCAGTATTTT. Translated: CASSQGQTSGARDTQYF.

A word on this clone: Sequence at one end of the junction differs from germline and may be a read error. This sequence joins TRBV6-6 and TRBJ2-1; D unclear. The CDR3 has 16 residues. Germline V gene sequence: CDR1 MNHNY, CDR2 SVGAGI (reference sequence). As DNA, the CDR3 is TGTGCCAGCAGCTACTCCGGAGCGAGCTCCTACAATGAGCAGTTCTTC. Encoded protein: CASSYSGASSYNEQFF.

This clone was seen more than once but under ten times. The chain is built from TRBV6-5 and TRBJ2-5; weak D call: TRBD2 (6 bases). Germline V gene sequence: CDR1 MNHEY, CDR2 SVGAGI. The CDR3 covers 14 residues. V was cut by 2 bases and J by 5 bases, with 12 bases left in between. This chain's CDR3 is CASSYNSGGETQYF. The CDR3 DNA reads TGTGCCAGCAGTTACAATTCTGGGGGGGAGACCCAGTACTTC.

Relative to its sample, this clone is medium-sized. This chain joins TRBV6-5 and TRBJ1-1; TRBD1 is a possible D gene (5 bases). The V gene lost 4 bases and the J gene lost 3 bases, with 18 bases spanning the gap. Germline V gives CDR1 MNHEY, CDR2 SVGAGI. The CDR3 runs to 16 residues. CDR3 nucleotide sequence: TGTGCCAGCAGTTTACGGCTGCGGGGCCTGTACACTGAAGCTTTCTTT. Translation: CASSLRLRGLYTEAFF.

The rearrangement uses TRBV5-5 and TRBJ2-3; 7 positions agree with TRBD1. Germline V gene sequence: CDR1 SGHKS, CDR2 YYEKEE (reference sequence). The CDR3 extends over 15 amino acids. V shed 4 bases, J shed 0 bases, and the junction held 5 bases outside the gene matches. CDR3 amino acids: CASSAADRSTDTQYF. The CDR3 bases are TGTGCCAGCAGCGCGGCGGACAGGAGCACAGATACGCAGTATTTT.

A few counts support this clone. This sequence joins TRBV9 and TRBJ2-1, with D possibly matching TRBD2 (5 bases). Germline V gives CDR1 SGDLS, CDR2 YYNGEE. V was pared by 3 bases and J by 2 bases, with 15 bases between. This CDR3 is built from 16 residues. In nucleotides, the CDR3 is TGTGCCAGCAGCGAGCGGAGTACTTTAACCTACAATGAGCAGTTCTTC. Its protein is CASSERSTLTYNEQFF.